The TCR beta chain described here comes from a study of blood T cell repertoires in COVID-19. The overall study: Both acute and convalescent COVID-19 samples were obtained from the United States, Italy and Spain. The analysed material was cDNA or gDNA that came from T cells, B-cell-depleted T cells, or PBMCs.

Method: immunoSEQ multiplex PCR; TCRdb's copy keeps in-frame clones and lacks some. The data show roughly 260,000 clones, with about 93% seen just once and 1.5% to 2% held by the top ten. Symptom resolution, clearance, or two negative PCRs marked donors in Cohort 3 as recovered. The V gene lost 1 base and the J gene lost 2 bases, with 8 bases spanning the gap. This CDR3 spans 14 amino acids. In germline, CDR1 is KGHSH, CDR2 LQKENI. The specimen was PBMCs or T cells enriched from blood (not recorded which). The genes are TRBV18 and TRBJ1-1; D is uncertain. The TCR comes from a woman aged 18-35 years who had recovered from COVID-19. The CDR3 nucleotides read TGTGCCAGCTCACCACAAAACAGCAACACTGAAGCTTTCTTT. This sequence encodes CASSPQNSNTEAFF. Using reference TRBV18 and TRBJ1-1 for the parts outside the CDR3, the full variable domain is NAGVMQNPRHLVRRRGQEARLRCSPMKGHSHVYWYRQLPEEGLKFMVYLQKENIIDESGMPKERFSAEFPKEGPSILRIQQVVRGDSAAYFCASSPQNSNTEAFFGQGTRLTVV.